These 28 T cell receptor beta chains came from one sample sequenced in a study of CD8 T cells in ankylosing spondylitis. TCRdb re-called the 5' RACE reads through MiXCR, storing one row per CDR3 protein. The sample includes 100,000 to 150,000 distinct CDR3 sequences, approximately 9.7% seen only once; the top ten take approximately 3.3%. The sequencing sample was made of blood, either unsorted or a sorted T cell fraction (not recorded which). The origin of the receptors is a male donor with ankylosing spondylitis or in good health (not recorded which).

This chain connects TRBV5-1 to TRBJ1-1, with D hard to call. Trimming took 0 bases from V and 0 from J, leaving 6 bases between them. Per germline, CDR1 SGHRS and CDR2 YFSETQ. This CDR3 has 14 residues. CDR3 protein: CASSLGELNTEAFF. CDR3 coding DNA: TGCGCCAGCAGCTTGGGGGAATTGAACACTGAAGCTTTCTTT. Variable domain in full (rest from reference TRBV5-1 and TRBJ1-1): KAGVTQTPRYLIKTRGQQVTLSCSPISGHRSVSWYQQTPGQGLQFLFEYFSETQRNKGNFPGRFSGRQFSNSRSEMNVSTLELGDSALYLCASSLGELNTEAFFGQGTRLTVV.

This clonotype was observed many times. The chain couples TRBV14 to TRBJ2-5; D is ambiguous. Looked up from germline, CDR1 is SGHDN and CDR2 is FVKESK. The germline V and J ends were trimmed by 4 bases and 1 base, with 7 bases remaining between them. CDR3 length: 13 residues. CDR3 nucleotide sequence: TGTGCCAGCAGCCCCACTCGCCAAGAGACCCAGTACTTC. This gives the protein CASSPTRQETQYF. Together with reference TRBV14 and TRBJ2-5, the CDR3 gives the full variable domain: EAGVTQFPSHSVIEKGQTVTLRCDPISGHDNLYWYRRVMGKEIKFLLHFVKESKQDESGMPNNRFLAERTGGTYSTLKVQPAELEDSGVYFCASSPTRQETQYFGPGTRLLVL.

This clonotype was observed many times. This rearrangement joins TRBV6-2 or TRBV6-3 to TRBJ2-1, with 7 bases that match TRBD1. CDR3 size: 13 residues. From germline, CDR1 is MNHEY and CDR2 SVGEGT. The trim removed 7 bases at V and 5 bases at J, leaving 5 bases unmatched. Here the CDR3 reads CASTGDSNNEQFF. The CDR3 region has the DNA TGTGCCAGCACCGGGGACAGCAACAATGAGCAGTTCTTC.

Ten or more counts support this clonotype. Here the CDR3 reads CSARHRDRGFDEQFF. CDR3 in DNA: TGCAGTGCTAGACATCGGGACAGGGGATTTGATGAGCAGTTCTTC. This chain links TRBV20-1 with TRBJ2-1; 10 bases line up with TRBD1. Germline V gives CDR1 DFQATT, CDR2 SNEGSKA (reference sequence). The CDR3 extends over 15 amino acids. The V segment lost 2 bases and the J segment 8 bases; nucleotides outside the gene matches: 9.

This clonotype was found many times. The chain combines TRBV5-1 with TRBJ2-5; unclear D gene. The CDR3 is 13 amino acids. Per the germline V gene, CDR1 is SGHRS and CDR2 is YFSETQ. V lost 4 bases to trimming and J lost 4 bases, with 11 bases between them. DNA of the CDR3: TGCGCCAGCAGCCGAAGTGATGGAGAGACCCAGTACTTC. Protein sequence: CASSRSDGETQYF.

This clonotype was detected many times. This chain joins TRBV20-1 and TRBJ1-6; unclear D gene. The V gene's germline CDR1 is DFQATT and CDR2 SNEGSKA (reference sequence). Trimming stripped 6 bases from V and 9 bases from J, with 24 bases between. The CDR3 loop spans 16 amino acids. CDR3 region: CSAKTFADLFPSPLHF. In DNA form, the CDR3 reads TGCAGTGCCAAGACATTTGCGGATCTCTTTCCTTCACCCCTCCACTTT.

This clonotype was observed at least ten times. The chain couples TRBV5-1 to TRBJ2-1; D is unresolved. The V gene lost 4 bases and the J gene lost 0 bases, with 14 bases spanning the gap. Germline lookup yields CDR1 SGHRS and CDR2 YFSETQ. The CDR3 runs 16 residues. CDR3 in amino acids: CASSRVVPSSYNEQFF. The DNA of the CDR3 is TGCGCCAGCAGCAGAGTGGTGCCTAGCTCCTACAATGAGCAGTTCTTC. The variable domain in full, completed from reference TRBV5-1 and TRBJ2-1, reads KAGVTQTPRYLIKTRGQQVTLSCSPISGHRSVSWYQQTPGQGLQFLFEYFSETQRNKGNFPGRFSGRQFSNSRSEMNVSTLELGDSALYLCASSRVVPSSYNEQFFGPGTRLTVL.

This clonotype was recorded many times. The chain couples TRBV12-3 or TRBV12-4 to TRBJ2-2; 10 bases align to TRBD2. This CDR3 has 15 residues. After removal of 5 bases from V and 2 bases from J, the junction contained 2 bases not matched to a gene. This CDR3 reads CASSVLAGNTGELFF. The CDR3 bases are TGTGCCAGCAGTGTACTAGCGGGAAACACCGGGGAGCTGTTTTTT.

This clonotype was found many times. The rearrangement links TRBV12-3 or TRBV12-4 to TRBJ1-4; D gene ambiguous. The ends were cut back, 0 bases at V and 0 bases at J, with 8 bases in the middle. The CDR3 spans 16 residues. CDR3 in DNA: TGTGCCAGCAGTTTAGCGTGGATTCCAACTAATGAAAAACTGTTTTTT. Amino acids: CASSLAWIPTNEKLFF.

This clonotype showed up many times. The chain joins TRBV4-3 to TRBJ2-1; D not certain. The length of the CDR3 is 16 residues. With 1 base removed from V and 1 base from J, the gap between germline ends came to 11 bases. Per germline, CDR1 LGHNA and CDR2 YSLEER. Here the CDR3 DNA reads TGCGCCAGCAGCCAAGTGCCTGATACTTCCTACAATGAGCAGTTCTTC. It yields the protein CASSQVPDTSYNEQFF.

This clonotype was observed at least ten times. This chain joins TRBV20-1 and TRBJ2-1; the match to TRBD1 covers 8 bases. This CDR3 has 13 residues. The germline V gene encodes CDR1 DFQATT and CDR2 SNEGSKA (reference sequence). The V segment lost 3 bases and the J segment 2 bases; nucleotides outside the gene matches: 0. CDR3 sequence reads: CSARDRAYNEQFF. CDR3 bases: TGCAGTGCTAGGGACAGGGCCTACAATGAGCAGTTCTTC.

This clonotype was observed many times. CDR3 in DNA: TGCAGTGCTAGAGCATATGGGGGGGGCACTGAAGCTTTCTTT. Translating gives CSARAYGGGTEAFF. V usage is TRBV20-1 and J usage is TRBJ1-1; TRBD1 is a possible D gene (5 bases). The germline V and J ends were trimmed by 1 base and 4 bases, with 13 bases remaining between them. The CDR3 is 14 residues long. The germline CDR1 and CDR2 sequences are DFQATT and SNEGSKA (reference sequence).

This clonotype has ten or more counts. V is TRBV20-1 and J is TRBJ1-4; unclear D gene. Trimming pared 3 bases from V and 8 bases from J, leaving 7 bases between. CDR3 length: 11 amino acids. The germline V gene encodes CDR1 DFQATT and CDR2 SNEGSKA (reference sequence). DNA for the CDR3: TGCAGTGCTAGGTATGCAGAAAAACTGTTTTTT. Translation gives CSARYAEKLFF.

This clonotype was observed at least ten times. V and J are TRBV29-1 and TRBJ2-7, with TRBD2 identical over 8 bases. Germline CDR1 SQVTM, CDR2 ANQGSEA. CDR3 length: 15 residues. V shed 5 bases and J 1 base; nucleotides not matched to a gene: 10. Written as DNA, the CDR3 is TGCAGCGTTTATGGGACTAGGGGGACGTCCTACGAGCAGTACTTC. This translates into CSVYGTRGTSYEQYF.

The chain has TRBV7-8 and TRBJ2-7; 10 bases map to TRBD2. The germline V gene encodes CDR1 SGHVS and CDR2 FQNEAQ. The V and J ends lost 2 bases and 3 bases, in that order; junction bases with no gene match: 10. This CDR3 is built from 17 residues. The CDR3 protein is CASSLSSGLAFNYEQYF. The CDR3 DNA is TGTGCCAGCAGCTTATCCTCGGGACTAGCGTTTAACTACGAGCAGTACTTC.

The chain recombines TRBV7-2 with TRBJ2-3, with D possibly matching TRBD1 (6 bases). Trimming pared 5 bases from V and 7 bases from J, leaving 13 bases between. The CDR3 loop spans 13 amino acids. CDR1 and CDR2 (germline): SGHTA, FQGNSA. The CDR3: CASSEPGEHTQYF. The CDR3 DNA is TGTGCCAGCAGCGAACCAGGGGAACATACGCAGTATTTT. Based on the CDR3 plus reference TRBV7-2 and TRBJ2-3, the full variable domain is GAGVSQSPSNKVTEKGKDVELRCDPISGHTALYWYRQSLGQGLEFLIYFQGNSAPDKSGLPSDRFSAERTGGSVSTLTIQRTQQEDSAVYLCASSEPGEHTQYFGPGTRLTVL.

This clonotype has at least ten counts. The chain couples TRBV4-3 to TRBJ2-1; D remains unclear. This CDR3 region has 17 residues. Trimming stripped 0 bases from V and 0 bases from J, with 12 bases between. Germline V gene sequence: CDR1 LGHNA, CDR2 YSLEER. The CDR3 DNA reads TGCGCCAGCAGCCAAGATTTAGCTCCGAGCTCCTACAATGAGCAGTTCTTC. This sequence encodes CASSQDLAPSSYNEQFF.

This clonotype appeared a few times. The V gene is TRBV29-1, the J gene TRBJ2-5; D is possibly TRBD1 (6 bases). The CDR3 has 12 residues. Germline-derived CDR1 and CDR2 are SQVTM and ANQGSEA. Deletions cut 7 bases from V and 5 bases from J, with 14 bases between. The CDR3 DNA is TGCAGCGCCTTACAGGGTCGGGAGACCCAGTACTTC. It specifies CSALQGRETQYF.

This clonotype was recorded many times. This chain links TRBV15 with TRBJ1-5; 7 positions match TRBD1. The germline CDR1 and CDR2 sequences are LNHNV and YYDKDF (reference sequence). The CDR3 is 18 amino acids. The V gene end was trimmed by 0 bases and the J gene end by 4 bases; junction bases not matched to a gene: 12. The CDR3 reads CATSRDSGTGVGNQPQHF. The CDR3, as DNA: TGTGCCACCAGCAGAGATAGCGGTACAGGGGTCGGTAATCAGCCCCAGCATTTT.

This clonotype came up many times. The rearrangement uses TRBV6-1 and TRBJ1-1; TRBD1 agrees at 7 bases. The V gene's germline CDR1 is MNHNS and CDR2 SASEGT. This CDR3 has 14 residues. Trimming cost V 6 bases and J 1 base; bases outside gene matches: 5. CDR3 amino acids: CASSTGTANTEAFF. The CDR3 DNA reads TGTGCCAGCAGCACCGGGACAGCGAACACTGAAGCTTTCTTT.

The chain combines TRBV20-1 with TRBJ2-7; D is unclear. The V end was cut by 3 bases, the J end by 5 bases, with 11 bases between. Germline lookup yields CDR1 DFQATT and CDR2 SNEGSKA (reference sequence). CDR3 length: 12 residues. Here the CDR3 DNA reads TGCAGTGCTAGCCCCGATCTTAACGAGCAGTACTTC. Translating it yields CSASPDLNEQYF.

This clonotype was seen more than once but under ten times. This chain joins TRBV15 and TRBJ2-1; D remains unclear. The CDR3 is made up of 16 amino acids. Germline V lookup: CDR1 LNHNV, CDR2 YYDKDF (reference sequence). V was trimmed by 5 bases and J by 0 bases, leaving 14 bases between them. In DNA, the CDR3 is TGTGCCACCAGCCCCGGTCGGGCGAGCTCCTACAATGAGCAGTTCTTC. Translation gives CATSPGRASSYNEQFF.

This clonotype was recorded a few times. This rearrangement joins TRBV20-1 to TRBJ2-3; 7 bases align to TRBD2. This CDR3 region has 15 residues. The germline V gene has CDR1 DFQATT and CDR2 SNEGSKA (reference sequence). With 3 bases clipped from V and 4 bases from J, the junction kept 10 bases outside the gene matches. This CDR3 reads CSARWRERFSDTQYF. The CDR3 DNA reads TGCAGTGCTAGGTGGCGGGAGAGGTTTTCAGATACGCAGTATTTT.

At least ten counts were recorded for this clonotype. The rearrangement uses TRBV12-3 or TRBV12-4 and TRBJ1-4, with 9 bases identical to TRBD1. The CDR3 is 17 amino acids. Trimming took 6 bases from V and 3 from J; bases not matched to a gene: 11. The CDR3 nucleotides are TGTGCCAGCAGCGACCCCGGGACAGGGTTACCTAATGAAAAACTGTTTTTT. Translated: CASSDPGTGLPNEKLFF.

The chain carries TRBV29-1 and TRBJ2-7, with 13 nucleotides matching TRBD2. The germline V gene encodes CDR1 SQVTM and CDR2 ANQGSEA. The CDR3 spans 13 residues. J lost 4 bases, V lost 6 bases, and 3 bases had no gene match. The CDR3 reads CSVRTSGSYEQYF. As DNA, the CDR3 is TGCAGCGTGAGGACTAGCGGGAGTTACGAGCAGTACTTC.

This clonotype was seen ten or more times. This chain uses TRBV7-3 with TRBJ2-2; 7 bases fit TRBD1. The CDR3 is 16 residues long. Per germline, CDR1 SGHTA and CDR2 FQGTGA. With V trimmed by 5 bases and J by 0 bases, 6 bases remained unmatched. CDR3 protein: CASSLSGTANTGELFF. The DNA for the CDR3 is TGTGCCAGCAGCCTATCCGGGACAGCGAACACCGGGGAGCTGTTTTTT. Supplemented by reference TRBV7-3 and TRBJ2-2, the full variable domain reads GAGVSQTPSNKVTEKGKYVELRCDPISGHTALYWYRQSLGQGPEFLIYFQGTGAADDSGLPNDRFFAVRPEGSVSTLKIQRTERGDSAVYLCASSLSGTANTGELFFGEGSRLTVL.

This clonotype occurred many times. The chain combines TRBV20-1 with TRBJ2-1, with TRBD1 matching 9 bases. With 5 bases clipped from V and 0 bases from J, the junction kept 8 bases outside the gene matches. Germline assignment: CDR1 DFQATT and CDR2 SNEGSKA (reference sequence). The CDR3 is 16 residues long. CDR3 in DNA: TGCAGTGCTGTGGACAGGGGCCTTAGCTCCTACAATGAGCAGTTCTTC. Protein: CSAVDRGLSSYNEQFF.

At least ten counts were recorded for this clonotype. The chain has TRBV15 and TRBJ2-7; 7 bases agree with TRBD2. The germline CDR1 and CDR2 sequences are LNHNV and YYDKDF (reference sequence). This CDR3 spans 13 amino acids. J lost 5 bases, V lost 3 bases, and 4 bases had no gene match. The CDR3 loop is CATSSGRLNEQYF. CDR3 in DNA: TGTGCCACCAGCAGCGGGAGGCTCAACGAGCAGTACTTC.